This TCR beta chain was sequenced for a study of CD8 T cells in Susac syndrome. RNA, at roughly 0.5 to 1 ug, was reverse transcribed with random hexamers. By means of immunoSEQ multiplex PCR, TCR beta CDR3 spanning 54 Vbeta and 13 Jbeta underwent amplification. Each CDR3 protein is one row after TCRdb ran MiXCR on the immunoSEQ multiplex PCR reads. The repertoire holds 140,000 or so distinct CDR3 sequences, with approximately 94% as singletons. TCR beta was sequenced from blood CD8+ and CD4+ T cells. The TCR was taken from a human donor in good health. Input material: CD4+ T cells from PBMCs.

In DNA form, the CDR3 reads TGTGCCAGCAGAGGACCCAGCACAGATACGCAGTATTTT. Its protein is CASRGPSTDTQYF. V and J are TRBV11-3 and TRBJ2-3; D unclear. Germline V gene lookup returns CDR1 SGHNT and CDR2 YENEEA. The V end was cut by 6 bases, the J end by 0 bases, with 7 bases between. The CDR3 totals 13 residues. Full variable domain (rest looked up from reference TRBV11-3 and TRBJ2-3): EAGVVQSPRYKIIEKKQPVAFWCNPISGHNTLYWYLQNLGQGPELLIRYENEEAVDDSQLPKDRFSAERLKGVDSTLKIQPAELGDSAVYLCASRGPSTDTQYFGPGTRLTVL.